This T cell receptor beta chain derives from a study of siplizumab effects on memory and regulatory T cells. The assay covered around 9.1 x 10^4 TCR templates per sample. Some clones are missing from TCRdb's copy, which holds only in-frame ones; the method was immunoSEQ multiplex PCR. The table records 75,000 to 95,000 clones, about nine tenths of them present only once. The V gene's germline CDR1 is SGHTA and CDR2 FQGNSA. The CDR3 has 15 residues. V dropped 5 bases and J dropped 1; count of bases not matched to a gene: 6. A word on this clone: The antigen remains unidentified.

Whole-study findings and limits: Researchers could not give a naive or memory phenotype to roughly 80-96% of proliferating CD4+ or CD8+ clones. The Treg-derived share of mappable alloreactive CD4+ clones averaged about 68% with siplizumab and 25% to 30% in controls. Suppressive function of proliferating Tregs from siplizumab cultures was not confirmed.

What was sequenced was CD4+ T cells sorted from blood. The receptor was derived from a human donor in good health. The chain has TRBV7-2 and TRBJ2-7; 9 bases align to TRBD2. The CDR3, as DNA: TGTGCCAGCAGCCCCCCCAGCGGGAGGTCCTACGAGCAGTACTTC. Translated: CASSPPSGRSYEQYF.